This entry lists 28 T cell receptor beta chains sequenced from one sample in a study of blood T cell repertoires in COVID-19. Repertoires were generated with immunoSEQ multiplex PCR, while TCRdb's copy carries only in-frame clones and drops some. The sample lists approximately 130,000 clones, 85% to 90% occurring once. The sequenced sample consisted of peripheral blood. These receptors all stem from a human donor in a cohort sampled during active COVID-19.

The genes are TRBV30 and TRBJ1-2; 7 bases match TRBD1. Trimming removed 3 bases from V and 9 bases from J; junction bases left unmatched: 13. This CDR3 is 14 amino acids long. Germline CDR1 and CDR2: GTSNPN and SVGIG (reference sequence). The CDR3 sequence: CAWSAAGGSVSYTF. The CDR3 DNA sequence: TGTGCCTGGAGCGCAGCAGGGGGATCTGTTAGCTACACCTTC.

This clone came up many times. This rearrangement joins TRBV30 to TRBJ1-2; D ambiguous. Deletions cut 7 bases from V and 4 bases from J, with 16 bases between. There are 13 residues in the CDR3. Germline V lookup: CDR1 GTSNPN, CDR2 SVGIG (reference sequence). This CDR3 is CASGRGSSYGYTF. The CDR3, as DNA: TGTGCCTCCGGGAGAGGCAGCTCCTATGGCTACACCTTC.

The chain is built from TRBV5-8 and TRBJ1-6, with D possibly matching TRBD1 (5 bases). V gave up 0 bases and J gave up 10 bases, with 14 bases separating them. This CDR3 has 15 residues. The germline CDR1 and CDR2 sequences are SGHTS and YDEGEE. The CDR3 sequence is CASSLEVLGASPLHF. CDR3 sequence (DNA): TGTGCCAGCAGCTTGGAGGTCTTAGGGGCATCACCCCTCCACTTT.

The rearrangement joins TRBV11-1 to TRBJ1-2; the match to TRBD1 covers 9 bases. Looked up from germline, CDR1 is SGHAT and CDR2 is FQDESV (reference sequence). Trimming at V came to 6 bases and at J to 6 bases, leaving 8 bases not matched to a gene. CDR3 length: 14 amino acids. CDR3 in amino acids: CASRTTGGLDGYTF. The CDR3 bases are TGTGCCAGCAGGACTACAGGGGGCCTCGATGGCTACACCTTC.

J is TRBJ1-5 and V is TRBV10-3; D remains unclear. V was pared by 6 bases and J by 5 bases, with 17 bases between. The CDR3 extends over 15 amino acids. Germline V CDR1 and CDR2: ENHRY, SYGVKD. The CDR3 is CAIRSADGGHQPQHF. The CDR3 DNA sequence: TGTGCCATCAGGTCTGCCGACGGAGGCCATCAGCCCCAGCATTTT.

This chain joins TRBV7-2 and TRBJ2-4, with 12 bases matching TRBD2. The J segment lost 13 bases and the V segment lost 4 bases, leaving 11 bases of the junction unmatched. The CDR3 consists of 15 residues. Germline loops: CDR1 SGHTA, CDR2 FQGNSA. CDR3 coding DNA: TGTGCCAGCAGCTCGTCCGGGACTAGCGGGCGGGCCCAGTACTTC. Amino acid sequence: CASSSSGTSGRAQYF.

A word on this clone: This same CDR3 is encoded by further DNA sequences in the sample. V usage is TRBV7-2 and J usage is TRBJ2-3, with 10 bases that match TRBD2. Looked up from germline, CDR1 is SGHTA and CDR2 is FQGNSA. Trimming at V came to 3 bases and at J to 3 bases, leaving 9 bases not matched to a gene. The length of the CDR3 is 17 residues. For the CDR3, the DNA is TGTGCCAGCAGCTTTACGAGCGGGGGGGCAGGGACAGATACGCAGTATTTT. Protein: CASSFTSGGAGTDTQYF. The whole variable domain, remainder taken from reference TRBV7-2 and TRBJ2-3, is GAGVSQSPSNKVTEKGKDVELRCDPISGHTALYWYRQSLGQGLEFLIYFQGNSAPDKSGLPSDRFSAERTGGSVSTLTIQRTQQEDSAVYLCASSFTSGGAGTDTQYFGPGTRLTVL.

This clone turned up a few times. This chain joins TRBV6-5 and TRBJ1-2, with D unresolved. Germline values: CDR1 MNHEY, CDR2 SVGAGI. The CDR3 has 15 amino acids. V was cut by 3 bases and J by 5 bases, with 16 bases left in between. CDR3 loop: CASSYWAPNRYGYTF. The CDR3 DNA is TGTGCCAGCAGTTATTGGGCCCCTAACCGATATGGCTACACCTTC.

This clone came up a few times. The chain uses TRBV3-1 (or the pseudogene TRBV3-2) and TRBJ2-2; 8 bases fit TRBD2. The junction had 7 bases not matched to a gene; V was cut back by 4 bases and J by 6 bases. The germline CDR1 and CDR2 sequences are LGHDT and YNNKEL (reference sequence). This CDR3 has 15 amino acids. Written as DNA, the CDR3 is TGTGCCAGCAGCCTTCCCGGGACTAGATCCGGGGAGCTGTTTTTT. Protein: CASSLPGTRSGELFF.

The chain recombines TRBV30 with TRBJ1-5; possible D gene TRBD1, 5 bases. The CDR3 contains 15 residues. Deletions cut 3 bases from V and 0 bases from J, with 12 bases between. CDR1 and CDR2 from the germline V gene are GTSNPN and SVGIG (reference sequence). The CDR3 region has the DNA TGTGCCTGGAGGGGAGGGGACTTTAGCAATCAGCCCCAGCATTTT. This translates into CAWRGGDFSNQPQHF.

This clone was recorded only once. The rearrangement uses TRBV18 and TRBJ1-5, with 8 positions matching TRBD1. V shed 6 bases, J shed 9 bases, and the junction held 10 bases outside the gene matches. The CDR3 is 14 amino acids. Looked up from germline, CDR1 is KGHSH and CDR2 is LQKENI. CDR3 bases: TGTGCCAGCTCGCAGGGGGCCTCCCTAAGGCCCCAGCATTTT. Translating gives CASSQGASLRPQHF.

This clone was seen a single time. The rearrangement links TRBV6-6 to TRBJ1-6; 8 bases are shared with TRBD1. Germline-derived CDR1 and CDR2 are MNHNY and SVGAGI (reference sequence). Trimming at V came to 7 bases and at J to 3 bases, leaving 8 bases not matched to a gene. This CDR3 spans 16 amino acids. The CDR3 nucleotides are TGTGCCAGCACCTCGCCGGGACAGGACTATAATTCACCCCTCCACTTT. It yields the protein CASTSPGQDYNSPLHF.

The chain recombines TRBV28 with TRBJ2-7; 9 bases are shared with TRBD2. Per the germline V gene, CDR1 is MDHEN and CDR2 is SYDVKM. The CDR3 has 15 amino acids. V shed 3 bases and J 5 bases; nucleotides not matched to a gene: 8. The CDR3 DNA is TGTGCCAGCAGTTTTAAGGCGGGAGGGCCCCACGAGCAGTACGTC. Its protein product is CASSFKAGGPHEQYV.

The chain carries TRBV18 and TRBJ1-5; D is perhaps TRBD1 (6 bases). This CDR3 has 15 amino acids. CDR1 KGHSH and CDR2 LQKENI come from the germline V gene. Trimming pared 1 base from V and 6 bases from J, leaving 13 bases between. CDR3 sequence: CASSPRSRGLQPQHF. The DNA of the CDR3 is TGTGCCAGCTCACCACGCTCCAGGGGTCTTCAGCCCCAGCATTTT.

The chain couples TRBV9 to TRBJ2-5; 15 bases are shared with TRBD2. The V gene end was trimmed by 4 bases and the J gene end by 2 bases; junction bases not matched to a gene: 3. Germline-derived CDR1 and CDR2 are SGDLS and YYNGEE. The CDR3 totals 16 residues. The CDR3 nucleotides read TGTGCCAGCAGCTCCGGGACTAGCGGGGGGCAAGAGACCCAGTACTTC. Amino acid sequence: CASSSGTSGGQETQYF.

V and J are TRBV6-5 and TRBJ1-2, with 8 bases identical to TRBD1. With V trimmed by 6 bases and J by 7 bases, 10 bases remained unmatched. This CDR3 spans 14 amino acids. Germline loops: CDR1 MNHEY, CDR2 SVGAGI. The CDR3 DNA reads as TGTGCCAGCAGGCCAGGGGGCGCTTTTAGTGGCTACACCTTC. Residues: CASRPGGAFSGYTF.

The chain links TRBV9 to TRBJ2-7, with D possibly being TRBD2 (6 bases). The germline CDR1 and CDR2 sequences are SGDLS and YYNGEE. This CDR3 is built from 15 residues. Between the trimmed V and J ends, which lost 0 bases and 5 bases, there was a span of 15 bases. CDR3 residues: CASSVDEGRRDEQYF. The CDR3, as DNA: TGTGCCAGCAGCGTAGATGAGGGGAGGAGGGACGAGCAGTACTTC.

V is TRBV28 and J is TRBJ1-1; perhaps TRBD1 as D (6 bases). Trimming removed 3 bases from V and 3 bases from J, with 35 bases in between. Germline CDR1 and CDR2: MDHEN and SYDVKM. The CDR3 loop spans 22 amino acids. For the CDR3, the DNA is TGTGCCAGCAGTTTTCATTACGCTATAATCAGGGGAGAAGTGAAATCCGACACTGAAGCTTTCTTT. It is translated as CASSFHYAIIRGEVKSDTEAFF.

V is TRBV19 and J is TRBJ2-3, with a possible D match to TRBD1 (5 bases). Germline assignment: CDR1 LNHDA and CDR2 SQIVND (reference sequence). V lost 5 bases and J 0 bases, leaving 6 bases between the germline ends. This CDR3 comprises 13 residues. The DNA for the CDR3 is TGTGCCAGTAGTTGGGGCAGCACAGATACGCAGTATTTT. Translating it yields CASSWGSTDTQYF.

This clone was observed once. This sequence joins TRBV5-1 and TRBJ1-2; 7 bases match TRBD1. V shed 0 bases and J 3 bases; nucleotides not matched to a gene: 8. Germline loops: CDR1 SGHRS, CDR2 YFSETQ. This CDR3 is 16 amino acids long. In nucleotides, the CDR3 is TGCGCCAGCAGCTTGGGTGGCACAGGGGCTCACTATGGCTACACCTTC. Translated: CASSLGGTGAHYGYTF.

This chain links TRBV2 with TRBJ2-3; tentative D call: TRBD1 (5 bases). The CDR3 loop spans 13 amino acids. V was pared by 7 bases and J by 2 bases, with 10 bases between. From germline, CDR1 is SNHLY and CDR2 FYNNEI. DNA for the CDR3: TGTGCCAGCATCAGGGTAACCACAGATACGCAGTATTTT. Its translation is CASIRVTTDTQYF.

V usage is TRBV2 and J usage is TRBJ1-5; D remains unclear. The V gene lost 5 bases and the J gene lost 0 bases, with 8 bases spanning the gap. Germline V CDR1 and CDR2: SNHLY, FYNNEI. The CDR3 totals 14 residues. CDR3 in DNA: TGTGCCAGCAGTACAGAGTATAGCAATCAGCCCCAGCATTTT. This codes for CASSTEYSNQPQHF. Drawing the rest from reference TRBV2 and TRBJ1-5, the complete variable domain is EPEVTQTPSHQVTQMGQEVILRCVPISNHLYFYWYRQILGQKVEFLVSFYNNEISEKSEIFDDQFSVERPDGSNFTLKIRSTKLEDSAMYFCASSTEYSNQPQHFGDGTRLSIL.

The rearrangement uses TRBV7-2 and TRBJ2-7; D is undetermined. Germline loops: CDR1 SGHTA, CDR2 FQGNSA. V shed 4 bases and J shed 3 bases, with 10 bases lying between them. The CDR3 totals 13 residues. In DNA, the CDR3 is TGTGCCAGCAGCTCCAACTCCGGCTACGAGCAGTACTTC. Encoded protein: CASSSNSGYEQYF.

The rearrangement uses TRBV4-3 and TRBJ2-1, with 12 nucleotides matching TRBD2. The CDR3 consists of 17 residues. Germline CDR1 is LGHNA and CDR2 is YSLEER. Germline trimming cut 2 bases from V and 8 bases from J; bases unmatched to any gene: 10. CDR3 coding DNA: TGCGCCAGCAGCCAATTGGAGGCTAGCGGGGGGGCGGATGAGCAGTTCTTC. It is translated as CASSQLEASGGADEQFF.

The CDR3 coding sequence is TGTGCCAGCTCAACAGGGGGGAATCAGCCCCAGCATTTT. It specifies CASSTGGNQPQHF. The gene calls are TRBV18 and TRBJ1-5; 8 bases match TRBD1. V lost 5 bases and J lost 4; bases outside the gene matches: 1. CDR3 length: 13 residues. The germline CDR1 and CDR2 sequences are KGHSH and LQKENI.

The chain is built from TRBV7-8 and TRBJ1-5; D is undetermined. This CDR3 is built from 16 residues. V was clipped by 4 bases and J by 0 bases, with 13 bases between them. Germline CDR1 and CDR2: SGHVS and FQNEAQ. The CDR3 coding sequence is TGTGCCAGCAGCTCCCACCGACTGCATAGCAATCAGCCCCAGCATTTT. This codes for CASSSHRLHSNQPQHF.

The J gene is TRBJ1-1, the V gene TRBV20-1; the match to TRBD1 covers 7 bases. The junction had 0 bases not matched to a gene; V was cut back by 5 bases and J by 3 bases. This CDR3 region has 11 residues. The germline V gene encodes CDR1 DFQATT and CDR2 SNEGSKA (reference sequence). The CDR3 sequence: CSADRDTEAFF. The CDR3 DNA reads TGCAGTGCTGACAGGGACACTGAAGCTTTCTTT.

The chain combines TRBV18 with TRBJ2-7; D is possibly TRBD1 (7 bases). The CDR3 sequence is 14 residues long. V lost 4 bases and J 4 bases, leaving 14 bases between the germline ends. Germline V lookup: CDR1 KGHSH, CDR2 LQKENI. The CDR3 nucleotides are TGTGCCAGCTCACTTCAGGGGGGCAATTACGAGCAGTACGTC. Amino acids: CASSLQGGNYEQYV.